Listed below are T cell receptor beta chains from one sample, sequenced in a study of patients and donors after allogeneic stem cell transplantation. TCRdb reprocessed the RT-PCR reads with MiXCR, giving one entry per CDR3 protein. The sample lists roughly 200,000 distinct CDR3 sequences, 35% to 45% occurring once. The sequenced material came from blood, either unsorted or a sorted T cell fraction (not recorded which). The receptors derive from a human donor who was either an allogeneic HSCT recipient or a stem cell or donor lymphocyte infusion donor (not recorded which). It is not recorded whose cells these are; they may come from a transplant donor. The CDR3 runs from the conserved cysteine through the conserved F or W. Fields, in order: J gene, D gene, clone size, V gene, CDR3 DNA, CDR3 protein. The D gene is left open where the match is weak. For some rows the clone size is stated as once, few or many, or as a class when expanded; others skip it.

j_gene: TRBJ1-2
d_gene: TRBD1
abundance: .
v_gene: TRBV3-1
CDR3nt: TGTGCCAGCAGCCCTTGGGACAGGGGAAAGGACGGCTACACCTTC
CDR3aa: CASSPWDRGKDGYTF

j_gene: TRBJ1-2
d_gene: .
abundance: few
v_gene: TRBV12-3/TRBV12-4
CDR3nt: TGTGCCAGCAGTTTTCGGGTTTTATATGGCTACACCTTC
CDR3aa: CASSFRVLYGYTF

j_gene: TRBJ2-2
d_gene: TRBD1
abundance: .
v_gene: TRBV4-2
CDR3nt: TGTGCCAGCAGCCAGGAGGGACAGGGTTTACCCACCGGGGAGCTGTTTTTT
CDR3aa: CASSQEGQGLPTGELFF

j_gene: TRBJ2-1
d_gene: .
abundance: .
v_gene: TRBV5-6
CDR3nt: TGTGCCAGCCGGTGGATGACAGGCGTCAATGAGCAGTTCTTC
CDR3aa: CASRWMTGVNEQFF

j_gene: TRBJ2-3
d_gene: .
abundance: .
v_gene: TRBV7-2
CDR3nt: TGTGCCAGCAGCTGGGACGTCGGGTCGCAGTATTTT
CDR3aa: CASSWDVGSQYF

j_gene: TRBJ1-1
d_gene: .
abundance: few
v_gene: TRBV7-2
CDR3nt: TGTGCCAGCAGCTTAGCAGACAGAATAAGGGAAGCTTTCTTT
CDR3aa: CASSLADRIREAFF

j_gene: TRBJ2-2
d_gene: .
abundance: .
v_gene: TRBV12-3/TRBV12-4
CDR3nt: TGTGCCAGCAGTTTAGGGGGCACGAACACCGGGGAGCTGTTTTTT
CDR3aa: CASSLGGTNTGELFF

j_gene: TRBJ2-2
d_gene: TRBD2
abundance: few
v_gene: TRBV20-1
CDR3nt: TGCAGTGCTAGGACTAGCGACGGCACCGGGGAGCTGTTTTTT
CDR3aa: CSARTSDGTGELFF

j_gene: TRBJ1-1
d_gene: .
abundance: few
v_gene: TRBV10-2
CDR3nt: TGCGCCAGCAGCCAAGGGACGGGGACTGAAGCTTTCTTT
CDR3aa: CASSQGTGTEAFF

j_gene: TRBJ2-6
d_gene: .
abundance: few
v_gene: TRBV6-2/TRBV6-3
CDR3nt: TGTGCCAGCAGTTACGACTTTGTCGTCCAGAGCTCTGGGGCCAACGTCCTGACTTTC
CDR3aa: CASSYDFVVQSSGANVLTF

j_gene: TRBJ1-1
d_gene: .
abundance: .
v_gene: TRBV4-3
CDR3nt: TGCGCCAGCAGCCAAGTCCTCCGGCGAGGCGGTTTCTTT
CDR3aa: CASSQVLRRGGFF

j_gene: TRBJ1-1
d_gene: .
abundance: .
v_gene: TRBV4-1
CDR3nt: TGCGCCAGCAGCGCCACGCCCCTGGCCGGGGACACTGAAGCTTTCTTT
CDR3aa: CASSATPLAGDTEAFF

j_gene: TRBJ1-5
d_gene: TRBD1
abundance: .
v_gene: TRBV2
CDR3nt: TGTGCCAGCACCTCCGGGACAGGGGGAAATCAGCCCCAGCATTTT
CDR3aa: CASTSGTGGNQPQHF

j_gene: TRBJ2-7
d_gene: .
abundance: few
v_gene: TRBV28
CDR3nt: TGTGCCAGCAGCCGGGGTTCCTACGAGCAGTACTTC
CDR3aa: CASSRGSYEQYF

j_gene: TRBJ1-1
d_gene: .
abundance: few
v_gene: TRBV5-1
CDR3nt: TGCGCCAGCAGCTCTCACAGGGAGTACACTGAAGCTTTCTTT
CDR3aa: CASSSHREYTEAFF